This T cell receptor (beta chain) originates from a study of shared clonotypes between healthy human individuals. The wider study: The composition of the donors was a couple of women and three men aged 18 to 49.

Trimming cost V 6 bases and J 0 bases, with 9 bases left between them. The CDR3 extends over 13 amino acids. Germline CDR1 reads LNHDA; CDR2 reads SQIVND (reference sequence). A word on this clone: Its specificity is unknown. The sample holds other DNA sequences that translate to the same CDR3.

Cells designated naive CD8 were CD45RO-negative and were positively selected for CCR7, with terminally differentiated effector memory CD45RA+ cells excluded. Findings of the study overall: About 4.5% of naive CD4 clonotypes were common to a handful of donors.

The method was immunoSEQ multiplex PCR; TCRdb's version includes in-frame clones alone and lacks a portion of them. The sample includes approximately 600,000 clones, around 96% of them seen just once. The rearrangement joins TRBV19 to TRBJ2-7; perhaps TRBD1 as D (5 bases). This sequence originates from a woman younger than 45 in good health. The sample taken for sequencing was naive CD8+ T cells sorted from blood. The CDR3 here is CASSWTSSYEQYF. CDR3 DNA sequence: TGTGCCAGTAGCTGGACAAGCTCCTACGAGCAGTACTTC.